One sample yielded the 12 T cell receptor beta chains listed below, sequenced in a study of cytomegalovirus exposure and HLA in healthy donors. The study ran its PCR with 60 Vbeta and 13 Jbeta primers. The repertoire was sequenced with immunoSEQ multiplex PCR; TCRdb's copy has only in-frame clones and lacks some. The top ten clones hold about 1.2% of a sample with about 190,000 clones, 80% to 85% of them seen once. The sequencing sample was made of PBMCs. These TCRs come from a boy younger than 10 in good health and CMV-seronegative.

The rearrangement joins TRBV7-8 to TRBJ1-3; TRBD1 agrees at 10 bases. J lost 4 bases, V lost 5 bases, and 14 bases had no gene match. The germline gives CDR1 SGHVS, CDR2 FQNEAQ. This CDR3 spans 18 amino acids. The CDR3 DNA sequence: TGTGCCAGCAGCGGGCGAAAATTGGGACAGGGGAACGGAAACACCATATATTTT. It specifies CASSGRKLGQGNGNTIYF.

V is TRBV10-2 and J is TRBJ2-6; TRBD2 is a possible D gene (6 bases). The CDR3 length is 18 residues. Germline V CDR1 and CDR2: WSHSY, SAAADI. V was clipped by 0 bases and J by 3 bases, with 15 bases between them. CDR3 in amino acids: CASSESRGTLGGANVLTF. CDR3 in DNA: TGCGCCAGCAGTGAGTCGCGGGGAACCCTAGGTGGGGCCAACGTCCTGACTTTC.

The genes are TRBV30 and TRBJ1-5; D is undetermined. The CDR3 runs to 16 residues. Germline V gene sequence: CDR1 GTSNPN, CDR2 SVGIG (reference sequence). With 0 bases removed from V and 8 bases from J, the gap between germline ends came to 20 bases. CDR3 sequence: CAWSVLEGMGRKPQHF. As DNA, the CDR3 is TGTGCCTGGAGTGTTTTAGAGGGTATGGGAAGGAAGCCCCAGCATTTT. Complete variable domain (other parts from reference TRBV30 and TRBJ1-5): SQTIHQWPATLVQPVGSPLSLECTVEGTSNPNLYWYRQAAGRGLQLLFYSVGIGQISSEVPQNLSASRPQDRQFILSSKKLLLSDSGFYLCAWSVLEGMGRKPQHFGDGTRLSIL.

The CDR3 DNA follows: TGTGCCAGCAGTTCGTACAGGGCCTCAGGGACGCAGTATTTT. It translates to CASSSYRASGTQYF. The chain recombines TRBV27 with TRBJ2-3; a possible D gene is TRBD1 (6 bases). The CDR3 extends over 14 amino acids. From germline, CDR1 is MNHEY and CDR2 SMNVEV (reference sequence). V lost 4 bases and J 9 bases, leaving 17 bases between the germline ends.

The chain has TRBV7-9 and TRBJ2-2; D unclear. The CDR3 totals 17 residues. Trimming shortened V by 5 bases and J by 0 bases, and 16 bases separated the two germline ends. The germline CDR1 and CDR2 sequences are SEHNR and FQNEAQ (reference sequence). The CDR3 nucleotides are TGTGCCAGCAGCCACTCGGGTCCGGCTTCGAACACCGGGGAGCTGTTTTTT. This encodes CASSHSGPASNTGELFF. The full variable domain, its missing parts supplied by reference TRBV7-9 and TRBJ2-2, is DTGVSQNPRHKITKRGQNVTFRCDPISEHNRLYWYRQTLGQGPEFLTYFQNEAQLEKSRLLSDRFSAERPKGSFSTLEIQRTEQGDSAMYLCASSHSGPASNTGELFFGEGSRLTVL.

This chain's CDR3 is CASSGSRGAKNIQYF. CDR3 DNA sequence: TGTGCCAGCAGTGGCTCAAGGGGGGCCAAAAACATTCAGTACTTC. The chain employs TRBV2 and TRBJ2-4; a weak D match, TRBD1 (6 bases). The length of the CDR3 is 15 residues. Germline CDR1 is SNHLY and CDR2 is FYNNEI. Trimming stripped 4 bases from V and 1 base from J, with 11 bases between. The variable domain in full, completed from reference TRBV2 and TRBJ2-4, reads EPEVTQTPSHQVTQMGQEVILRCVPISNHLYFYWYRQILGQKVEFLVSFYNNEISEKSEIFDDQFSVERPDGSNFTLKIRSTKLEDSAMYFCASSGSRGAKNIQYFGAGTRLSVL.

The chain combines TRBV9 with TRBJ2-7; 12 bases are a match to TRBD2. In germline, CDR1 is SGDLS, CDR2 YYNGEE. The ends lost 6 bases at V and 5 bases at J; junction bases unmatched: 18. The CDR3 spans 18 residues. The CDR3 protein is CASTRDGRLAGDQNEQYF. In DNA form, the CDR3 reads TGTGCCAGCACCAGGGACGGCCGACTAGCGGGAGATCAGAACGAGCAGTACTTC.

The DNA for the CDR3 is TGTGCCAGTGGAGGGTCTAGCACAGATACGCAGTATTTT. It is translated as CASGGSSTDTQYF. J is TRBJ2-3 and V is TRBV25-1; a weak D match, TRBD2 (6 bases). The V end lost 9 bases, the J end lost 0 bases, and 10 bases lay between the germline ends. Germline V CDR1 and CDR2: MGHDK, SYGVNS. This CDR3 comprises 13 residues.

The chain employs TRBV5-1 and TRBJ1-3; D gene uncertain. Germline loops: CDR1 SGHRS, CDR2 YFSETQ. Trimming took off 0 bases at V and 1 base at J, with 8 bases between the two ends. This CDR3 region has 15 residues. The CDR3 is CASSLVAGSGNTIYF. The DNA for the CDR3 is TGCGCCAGCAGCTTGGTGGCGGGATCTGGAAACACCATATATTTT.

The chain couples TRBV19 to TRBJ2-7, with D possibly TRBD2 on 6 matching bases. The CDR3 runs 15 residues. V gave up 1 base and J gave up 4 bases, with 14 bases separating them. CDR1 and CDR2 from the germline V gene are LNHDA and SQIVND (reference sequence). CDR3 sequence: CASSIARGVRYEQYF. The CDR3 DNA sequence: TGTGCCAGTAGTATAGCTCGCGGGGTTAGGTACGAGCAGTACTTC. Based on the CDR3 plus reference TRBV19 and TRBJ2-7, the full variable domain is DGGITQSPKYLFRKEGQNVTLSCEQNLNHDAMYWYRQDPGQGLRLIYYSQIVNDFQKGDIAEGYSVSREKKESFPLTVTSAQKNPTAFYLCASSIARGVRYEQYFGPGTRLTVT.

This clone has just a few counts. The rearrangement uses TRBV6-4 and TRBJ2-1; 13 nucleotides line up with TRBD2. Germline CDR1 and CDR2: MRHNA and SNTAGT. V gave up 6 bases and J gave up 5 bases; unmatched junction bases: 7. The CDR3 length is 16 residues. The CDR3 protein is CASRDGTSGDHNEQFF. The CDR3 DNA reads as TGTGCCAGCAGGGACGGGACTAGCGGGGATCACAATGAGCAGTTCTTC.

This CDR3 reads CASSSLADTQYF. In DNA form, the CDR3 reads TGTGCCAGCAGCTCCCTAGCAGATACGCAGTATTTT. The rearrangement uses TRBV5-4 and TRBJ2-3; D not resolved. Germline loops: CDR1 SGHNT, CDR2 YYREEE (reference sequence). The CDR3 sequence is 12 residues long. V was shortened by 3 bases and J by 4 bases, with 6 bases between the two germline ends. Full variable domain (outside the CDR3, taken from reference TRBV5-4 and TRBJ2-3): ETGVTQSPTHLIKTRGQQVTLRCSSQSGHNTVSWYQQALGQGPQFIFQYYREEENGRGNFPPRFSGLQFPNYSSELNVNALELDDSALYLCASSSLADTQYFGPGTRLTVL.